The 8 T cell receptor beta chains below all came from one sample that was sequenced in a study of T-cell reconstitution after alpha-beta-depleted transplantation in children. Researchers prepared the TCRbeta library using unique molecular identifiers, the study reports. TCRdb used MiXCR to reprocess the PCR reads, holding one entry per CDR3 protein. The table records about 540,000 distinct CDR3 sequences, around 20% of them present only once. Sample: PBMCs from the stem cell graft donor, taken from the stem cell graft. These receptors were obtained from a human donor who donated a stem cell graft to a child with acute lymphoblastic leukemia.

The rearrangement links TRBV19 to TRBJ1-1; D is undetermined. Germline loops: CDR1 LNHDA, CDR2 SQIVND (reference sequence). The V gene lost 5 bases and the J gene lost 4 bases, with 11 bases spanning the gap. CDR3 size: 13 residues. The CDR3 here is CASSFDSATEAFF. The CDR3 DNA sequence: TGTGCCAGTAGTTTTGACTCCGCCACTGAAGCTTTCTTT.

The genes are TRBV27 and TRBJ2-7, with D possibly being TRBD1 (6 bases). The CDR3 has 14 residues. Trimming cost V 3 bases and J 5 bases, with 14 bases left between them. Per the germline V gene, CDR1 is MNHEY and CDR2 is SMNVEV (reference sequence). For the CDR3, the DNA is TGTGCCAGCAGTTTCAGAGGACAGTTCGACGAGCAGTACTTC. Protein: CASSFRGQFDEQYF.

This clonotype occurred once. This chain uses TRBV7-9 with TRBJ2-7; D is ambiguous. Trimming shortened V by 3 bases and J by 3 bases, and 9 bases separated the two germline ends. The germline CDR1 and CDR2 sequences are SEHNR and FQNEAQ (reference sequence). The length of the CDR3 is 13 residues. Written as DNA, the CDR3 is TGTGCCAGCAGCTTCGGTATGGACTACGAGCAGTACTTC. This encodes CASSFGMDYEQYF.

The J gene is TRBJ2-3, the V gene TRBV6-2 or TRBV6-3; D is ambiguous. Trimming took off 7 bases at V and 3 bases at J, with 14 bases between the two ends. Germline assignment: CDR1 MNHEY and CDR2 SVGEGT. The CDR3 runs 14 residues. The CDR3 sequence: CASTLVPGTDTQYF. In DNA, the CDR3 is TGTGCCAGCACATTGGTACCCGGGACAGATACGCAGTATTTT.

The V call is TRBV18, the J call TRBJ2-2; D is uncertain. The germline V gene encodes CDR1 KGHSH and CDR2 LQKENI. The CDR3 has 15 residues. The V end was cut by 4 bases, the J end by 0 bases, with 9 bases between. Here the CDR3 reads CASSRTDTNTGELFF. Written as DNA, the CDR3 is TGTGCCAGCTCACGGACGGATACGAACACCGGGGAGCTGTTTTTT.

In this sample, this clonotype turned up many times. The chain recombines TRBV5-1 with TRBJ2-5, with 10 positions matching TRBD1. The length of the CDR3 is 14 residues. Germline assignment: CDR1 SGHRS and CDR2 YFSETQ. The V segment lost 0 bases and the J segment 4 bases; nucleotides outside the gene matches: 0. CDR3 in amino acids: CASSLGTGGETQYF. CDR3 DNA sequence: TGCGCCAGCAGCTTGGGGACAGGGGGAGAGACCCAGTACTTC.

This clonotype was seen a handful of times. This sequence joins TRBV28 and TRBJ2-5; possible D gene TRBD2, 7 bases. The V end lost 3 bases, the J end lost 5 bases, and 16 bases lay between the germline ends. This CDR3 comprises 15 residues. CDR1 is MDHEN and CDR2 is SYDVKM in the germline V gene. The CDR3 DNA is TGTGCCAGCAGTTTGAGGGGGAGGGCCTTTGAGACCCAGTACTTC. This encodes CASSLRGRAFETQYF. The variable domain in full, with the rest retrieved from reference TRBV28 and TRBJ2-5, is DVKVTQSSRYLVKRTGEKVFLECVQDMDHENMFWYRQDPGLGLRLIYFSYDVKMKEKGDIPEGYSVSREKKERFSLILESASTNQTSMYLCASSLRGRAFETQYFGPGTRLLVL.

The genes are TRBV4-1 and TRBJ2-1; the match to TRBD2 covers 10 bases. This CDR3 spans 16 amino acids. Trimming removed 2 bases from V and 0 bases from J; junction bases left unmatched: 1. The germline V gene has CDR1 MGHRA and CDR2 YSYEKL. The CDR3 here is CASSQPSGSSYNEQFF. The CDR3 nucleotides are TGCGCCAGCAGCCAACCTAGCGGGAGCTCCTACAATGAGCAGTTCTTC.